This TCR beta chain is from a study of T-cell memory formation after mild COVID-19. TCRdb called the 5' RACE reads again in MiXCR, with one record for every CDR3 protein. The table lists about 360,000 distinct CDR3 sequences, under 15% of them singletons. This clonotype was found a few times. This receptor was obtained from a man aged 18 to 30 who had mild COVID-19 (a few samples of this study predate the infection). Cell type and time point are not known. The sequencing sample was made of PBMCs or a T cell subset sorted from them (not recorded which).

CDR3: CASSTFGAYGYTF. The CDR3 DNA is TGTGCCAGCAGCACCTTTGGCGCCTATGGCTACACCTTC. The chain joins TRBV7-9 to TRBJ1-2; no clear D gene. From germline, CDR1 is SEHNR and CDR2 FQNEAQ (reference sequence). Trimming removed 5 bases at V and 4 bases at J, with 11 bases between. This CDR3 region has 13 residues.